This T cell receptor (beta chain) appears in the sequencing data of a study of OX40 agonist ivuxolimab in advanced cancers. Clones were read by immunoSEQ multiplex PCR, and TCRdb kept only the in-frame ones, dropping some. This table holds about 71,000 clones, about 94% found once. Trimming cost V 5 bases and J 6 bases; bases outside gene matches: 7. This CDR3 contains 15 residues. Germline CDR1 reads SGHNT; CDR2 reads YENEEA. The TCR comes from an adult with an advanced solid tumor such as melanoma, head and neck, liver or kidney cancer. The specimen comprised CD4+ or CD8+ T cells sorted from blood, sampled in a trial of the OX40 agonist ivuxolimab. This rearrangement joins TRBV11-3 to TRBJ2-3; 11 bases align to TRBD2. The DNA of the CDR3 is TGTGCCAGCAGCACCCTAGCGGGGGGCGCGGATACGCAGTATTTT. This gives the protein CASSTLAGGADTQYF.